This T cell receptor (beta chain) was recorded in a study of blood T cell repertoires in COVID-19. Study summary: The origin of the acute and convalescent COVID-19 samples was the United States, Italy and Spain. Sample material is recorded as cDNA or gDNA derived from T cells, B-cell-depleted T cells, or PBMCs.

CDR1 and CDR2 (germline): LNHDA, SQIVND (reference sequence). With 4 bases clipped from V and 1 base from J, the junction kept 7 bases outside the gene matches. The CDR3 has 16 residues. In the authors' workflow: Counts of nucleated cells, estimated from reference gene primer amplification, were obtained. Repertoires were generated with immunoSEQ multiplex PCR, while TCRdb's copy carries only in-frame clones and drops some. That table furnishes V, J and clone size, whereas the DNA furnished D and trimming. The data contain 250,000 to 300,000 clones, roughly 83% of them singletons. The clonotype comes from a man aged 55 to 70 who had recovered from COVID-19. The sample comprised peripheral blood. This chain links TRBV19 with TRBJ2-1, with 7 nucleotides matching TRBD2. CDR3 amino acids: CASSTGRGISYNEQFF. Here the CDR3 DNA reads TGTGCCAGTAGTACCGGGCGGGGGATATCCTACAATGAGCAGTTCTTC.